This T cell receptor beta chain was captured by sequencing in a study of shared clonotypes between healthy human individuals. Notes on the study in general: Sequencing depth was expected to influence donor clonotype sharing. Naive subsets generally exceeded memory subsets in estimated richness. Against clonotypes common to all four donors, non-shared ones had lower generation probabilities.

On this clone itself: The antigen is not known.

The ends lost 8 bases at V and 4 bases at J; junction bases unmatched: 25. The CDR3 extends over 19 amino acids. Germline-derived CDR1 and CDR2 are SNHLY and FYNNEI. For each subset, genomic DNA was distributed in equal portions over several immunoSEQ plates. The method was immunoSEQ multiplex PCR; TCRdb's version includes in-frame clones alone and lacks a portion of them. This repertoire shows approximately 120,000 clones, around 68% found once; its top ten account for 24%. The V call is TRBV2, the J call TRBJ2-7, with 8 bases lining up with TRBD1. Specimen: memory CD8+ T cells sorted from blood. Subset described: CD45RO+ cells pooled with CCR7-negative TemRA cells. This receptor was obtained from a woman in her twenties or thirties in good health. CDR3 nucleotide sequence: TGTGCCAGCGTCTTCTTCCCAACGGAGGAACGGACAGGGATTTACGAGCAGTACTTC. The encoded protein is CASVFFPTEERTGIYEQYF.